One sample yielded the 20 T cell receptor beta chains listed below, sequenced in a study of cytomegalovirus exposure and HLA in healthy donors. The study ran its PCR with 60 Vbeta and 13 Jbeta primers. Assay used: immunoSEQ multiplex PCR; TCRdb lists only in-frame clones, some missing. The sample comprises some 120,000 clones, around 72% of which are singletons, and 3% to 4% rests with the top ten. Input material: PBMCs. The receptor source for this set is a young man in good health and CMV-seronegative.

This chain connects TRBV30 to TRBJ2-3; TRBD2 might be the D (7 bases). Germline assignment: CDR1 GTSNPN and CDR2 SVGIG (reference sequence). V lost 0 bases and J lost 4, with 17 bases in between. The CDR3 is 16 residues long. In DNA form, the CDR3 reads TGTGCCTGGAGTGTACACTCGGGGGGCGGGGCAGATACGCAGTATTTT. Translation gives CAWSVHSGGGADTQYF.

The J gene is TRBJ2-3, the V gene TRBV6-6; D not resolved. This CDR3 has 11 amino acids. V lost 4 bases and J lost 6, with 5 bases in between. Germline V CDR1 and CDR2: MNHNY, SVGAGI (reference sequence). The CDR3 DNA reads as TGTGCCAGCAGTTCCCGGGATACGCAGTATTTT. It yields the protein CASSSRDTQYF.

The chain is built from TRBV7-2 and TRBJ1-3; D call uncertain. CDR1 is SGHTA and CDR2 is FQGNSA in the germline V gene. Deletions cut 2 bases from V and 9 bases from J, with 11 bases between. The CDR3 runs 13 residues. The CDR3: CASSLIPRGTIYF. In nucleotides, the CDR3 is TGTGCCAGCAGCTTAATTCCCCGGGGCACCATATATTTT.

This sequence joins TRBV10-2 and TRBJ1-1, with D unresolved. The CDR3 sequence is 14 residues long. The V and J ends lost 5 bases and 1 base respectively, with 11 bases between them. Germline V gene lookup returns CDR1 WSHSY and CDR2 SAAADI. CDR3: CASSFSGENTEAFF. Here the CDR3 DNA reads TGCGCCAGCAGTTTTAGCGGGGAGAACACTGAAGCTTTCTTT.

The V gene is TRBV7-9, the J gene TRBJ1-1, with 9 bases identical to TRBD1. Trimming removed 5 bases from V and 2 bases from J; junction bases left unmatched: 9. CDR1 is SEHNR and CDR2 is FQNEAQ in the germline V gene (reference sequence). The CDR3 consists of 16 residues. This CDR3 reads CASSPRQGGRNTEAFF. The CDR3 bases are TGTGCCAGCAGCCCAAGACAGGGGGGACGTAACACTGAAGCTTTCTTT.

The chain is built from TRBV14 and TRBJ2-7; 7 bases line up with TRBD1. The CDR3 is 15 amino acids. Germline V gives CDR1 SGHDN, CDR2 FVKESK. V was clipped by 3 bases and J by 4 bases; unmatched bases: 9. The CDR3 protein is CASSQGTVKWYEQYF. The CDR3 nucleotides are TGTGCCAGCAGCCAGGGGACAGTAAAATGGTACGAGCAGTACTTC.

The gene calls are TRBV29-1 and TRBJ2-7; D is perhaps TRBD1 (5 bases). This CDR3 region has 12 residues. Per germline, CDR1 SQVTM and CDR2 ANQGSEA. V lost 5 bases to trimming and J lost 2 bases, with 10 bases between them. This CDR3 is CSVSGATYEQYF. The CDR3 nucleotides are TGCAGCGTTTCTGGGGCCACCTACGAGCAGTACTTC.

The sample holds a few counts of this clone. V gene TRBV27 combines with J gene TRBJ1-5, with 8 positions matching TRBD1. The CDR3 sequence is 16 residues long. V shed 1 base and J 7 bases; nucleotides not matched to a gene: 9. Germline CDR1 is MNHEY and CDR2 is SMNVEV (reference sequence). CDR3 nucleotides: TGTGCCAGCAGTTTATTTGCCAGGGGGCTTGGGCAGCCCCAGCATTTT. This encodes CASSLFARGLGQPQHF.

The gene calls are TRBV13 and TRBJ2-7; 10 nucleotides agree with TRBD1. CDR3 length: 18 amino acids. Germline V gene lookup returns CDR1 PRHDT and CDR2 FYEKMQ (reference sequence). Trimming took 0 bases from V and 4 from J; bases not matched to a gene: 12. The CDR3 spells CASSLGFGGTGDEYEQYF. For the CDR3, the DNA is TGTGCCAGCAGCTTAGGCTTTGGAGGGACAGGGGATGAATACGAGCAGTACTTC.

This chain uses TRBV4-2 with TRBJ1-1, with unresolved D. Trimming stripped 1 base from V and 5 bases from J, with 17 bases between. Germline CDR1 is LGHNA and CDR2 is YNFKEQ. The CDR3 runs 16 residues. In DNA, the CDR3 is TGTGCCAGCAGCCAAGCCCGGGAGGGATATAGGACTGAAGCTTTCTTT. Translating gives CASSQAREGYRTEAFF.

This clone has only a few counts. This chain uses TRBV5-6 with TRBJ1-1; 10 nucleotides line up with TRBD1. Looked up from germline, CDR1 is SGHDT and CDR2 is YYEEEE. J was trimmed by 9 bases and V by 3 bases; bases with no gene match: 8. The CDR3 runs 14 residues. Written as DNA, the CDR3 is TGTGCCAGCAGCTCGGACAGGGGGAATTACAAAGCTTTCTTT. The encoded protein is CASSSDRGNYKAFF.

Only a few counts were recorded for this clone. The chain combines TRBV4-2 with TRBJ2-1; 9 bases align to TRBD2. Germline trimming cut 0 bases from V and 6 bases from J; bases unmatched to any gene: 12. CDR1 and CDR2 from the germline V gene are LGHNA and YNFKEQ. The CDR3 has 18 amino acids. The CDR3 loop reads CASSQDWAGGRSLNEQFF. The DNA of the CDR3 is TGTGCCAGCAGCCAAGATTGGGCGGGGGGGCGCTCCCTCAATGAGCAGTTCTTC.

This clone was seen more than once but under ten times. The chain links TRBV5-4 to TRBJ1-2, with 9 bases aligning to TRBD1. V lost 2 bases, J lost 4 bases, and 3 bases stayed unmatched. Germline V lookup: CDR1 SGHNT, CDR2 YYREEE (reference sequence). The CDR3 runs to 14 residues. This CDR3 reads CASSFGTGRYGYTF. The CDR3 region has the DNA TGTGCCAGCAGCTTTGGGACAGGGCGCTATGGCTACACCTTC. Using reference TRBV5-4 and TRBJ1-2 for the parts outside the CDR3, the full variable domain is ETGVTQSPTHLIKTRGQQVTLRCSSQSGHNTVSWYQQALGQGPQFIFQYYREEENGRGNFPPRFSGLQFPNYSSELNVNALELDDSALYLCASSFGTGRYGYTFGSGTRLTVV.

This rearrangement joins TRBV6-5 to TRBJ1-1; maybe TRBD1 (5 bases). Trimming removed 7 bases at V and 7 bases at J, with 16 bases between. Germline V CDR1 and CDR2: MNHEY, SVGAGI. CDR3 length equals 13 residues. CDR3 region: CASTLTSGFEAFF. The CDR3 DNA reads TGTGCCAGCACCTTAACCTCAGGGTTTGAAGCTTTCTTT.

The chain joins TRBV19 to TRBJ2-2; TRBD2 is a possible D gene (6 bases). Deletions cut 5 bases from V and 7 bases from J, with 20 bases between. CDR1 and CDR2 (germline): LNHDA, SQIVND (reference sequence). CDR3 size: 16 residues. CDR3 DNA sequence: TGTGCCAGTAGTCGGCCTATTACAGCGGGTATCGGGGAGCTGTTTTTT. It codes for CASSRPITAGIGELFF. The variable domain in full, with the rest retrieved from reference TRBV19 and TRBJ2-2, is DGGITQSPKYLFRKEGQNVTLSCEQNLNHDAMYWYRQDPGQGLRLIYYSQIVNDFQKGDIAEGYSVSREKKESFPLTVTSAQKNPTAFYLCASSRPITAGIGELFFGEGSRLTVL.

This clone has just one count. The V gene is TRBV27, the J gene TRBJ1-2; TRBD1 matches 7 bases. Germline values: CDR1 MNHEY, CDR2 SMNVEV (reference sequence). Unmatched junction bases numbered 1, after V lost 2 bases and J lost 4 bases. The CDR3 extends over 13 amino acids. CDR3: CASSLQGVYGYTF. CDR3 sequence (DNA): TGTGCCAGCAGTTTACAGGGGGTCTATGGCTACACCTTC.

CDR3 amino acids: CASSLEEGLSFSGNTIYF. In DNA form, the CDR3 reads TGTGCCAGCAGCTTAGAGGAGGGATTAAGCTTCTCTGGAAACACCATATATTTT. V usage is TRBV7-9 and J usage is TRBJ1-3, with no clear D. Trimming pared 1 base from V and 0 bases from J, leaving 16 bases between. Per the germline V gene, CDR1 is SEHNR and CDR2 is FQNEAQ (reference sequence). CDR3 length equals 18 residues.

The gene calls are TRBV4-3 and TRBJ1-3; D call uncertain. V was pared by 0 bases and J by 2 bases, with 5 bases between. Germline V gene sequence: CDR1 LGHNA, CDR2 YSLEER. The CDR3 is 14 amino acids. CDR3 loop: CASSQDSAGNTIYF. For the CDR3, the DNA is TGCGCCAGCAGCCAAGATTCAGCTGGAAACACCATATATTTT.

In regard to this clone: Germline is not matched at one junction end, which may reflect a read error. At the DNA level, this CDR3 is encoded by other sequences in the same sample as well. The chain links TRBV28 to TRBJ1-4, with a weak D call TRBD1 (6 bases). Germline V gives CDR1 MDHEN, CDR2 SYDVKM. CDR3 length equals 15 residues. The CDR3 DNA follows: TGTGCCAGCAGTTTATTGGGGGCACCTAACGAAAAACTGTTTTTT. Translated, it gives CASSLLGAPNEKLFF.

The V gene is TRBV9, the J gene TRBJ2-7, with D possibly TRBD1 on 6 matching bases. The germline V gene has CDR1 SGDLS and CDR2 YYNGEE. The CDR3 extends over 15 amino acids. V dropped 3 bases and J dropped 5 bases, with 18 bases sitting between them. The CDR3: CASSAETGLRDEQYF. CDR3 coding DNA: TGTGCCAGCAGCGCAGAGACAGGCCTAAGAGACGAGCAGTACTTC. Full variable domain (missing parts from reference TRBV9 and TRBJ2-7): DSGVTQTPKHLITATGQRVTLRCSPRSGDLSVYWYQQSLDQGLQFLIQYYNGEERAKGNILERFSAQQFPDLHSELNLSSLELGDSALYFCASSAETGLRDEQYFGPGTRLTVT.